This T cell receptor (beta chain) was recorded in a study of blood T cell repertoires in COVID-19. The CDR3 runs to 17 residues. Germline CDR1 MNHNS, CDR2 SASEGT. The V end lost 1 base, the J end lost 10 bases, and 20 bases lay between the germline ends. As processed by the authors: Estimation of nucleated cell counts was performed using reference gene primer amplification. The table came from immunoSEQ multiplex PCR; TCRdb's copy has only in-frame clones and leaves some out. The DNA was the basis for D and trimming; V, J and clone size are from that table. This sample yields 200,000 to 250,000 clones, of which roughly 78% are seen a single time; about 12% belongs to the top ten.

The chain recombines TRBV6-1 with TRBJ1-6; D unclear. The sample consisted of peripheral blood. The clonotype was recovered from a woman aged 40 to 50 with acute or convalescent COVID-19. The CDR3 protein is CASSEGSQMRFYSPLHF. Here the CDR3 DNA reads TGTGCCAGCAGTGAAGGATCGCAGATGAGGTTTTACTCACCCCTCCACTTT.